This is a list of T cell receptor beta chains from one sample in a study of CD8 T cells in ankylosing spondylitis. TCRdb analysed the 5' RACE reads with MiXCR anew, one entry per CDR3 protein. The table has more than 250,000 distinct CDR3 sequences, 11% seen once. Source material: blood, either unsorted or a sorted T cell fraction (not recorded which). The receptors stem from a female donor with ankylosing spondylitis or in good health (not recorded which). Both conserved end residues are part of each CDR3. D genes are given only for firm matches. Some rows have no size entry. The others give once, few or many, or a class for an expanded clone.

D gene: -
V gene: TRBV29-1
clone size: few
J gene: TRBJ2-4
CDR3 protein: CSVDVAKNIQYF
CDR3 DNA: TGCAGCGTTGATGTAGCCAAAAACATTCAGTACTTC

D gene: TRBD2
V gene: TRBV7-9
clone size: many
J gene: TRBJ2-1
CDR3 protein: CASSLDRLAGGNQFF
CDR3 DNA: TGTGCCAGCAGCTTAGATCGCCTAGCGGGAGGGAACCAGTTCTTC

D gene: -
V gene: TRBV20-1
clone size: -
J gene: TRBJ2-3
CDR3 protein: CCASHHARESTDTQYF
CDR3 DNA: TGCTGTGCTAGCCATCACGCGAGGGAATCGACAGATACGCAGTATTTT

D gene: TRBD2
V gene: TRBV5-1
clone size: few
J gene: TRBJ2-7
CDR3 protein: CASSLGLAGDNEQYF
CDR3 DNA: TGCGCCAGCAGCCTAGGACTAGCGGGGGATAACGAGCAGTACTTC

D gene: TRBD1
V gene: TRBV14
clone size: -
J gene: TRBJ2-2
CDR3 protein: CASSRTGSTGELFF
CDR3 DNA: TGTGCCAGCAGCCGGACAGGAAGCACCGGGGAGCTGTTTTTT

D gene: TRBD1
V gene: TRBV30
clone size: -
J gene: TRBJ2-1
CDR3 protein: CAWRTIGTGGHNEQFF
CDR3 DNA: TGTGCCTGGCGTACTATTGGGACAGGGGGACACAATGAGCAGTTCTTC

D gene: -
V gene: TRBV9
clone size: many
J gene: TRBJ2-7
CDR3 protein: CASSVGVDEQYF
CDR3 DNA: TGTGCCAGCAGCGTAGGGGTGGACGAGCAGTACTTC

D gene: TRBD2
V gene: TRBV4-3
clone size: -
J gene: TRBJ2-1
CDR3 protein: CASSGTSGTMSKFF
CDR3 DNA: TGCGCCAGCTCCGGGACTAGCGGGACCATGAGCAAGTTCTTC

D gene: TRBD1
V gene: TRBV20-1
clone size: many
J gene: TRBJ2-3
CDR3 protein: CSAGDRGGPDTQYF
CDR3 DNA: TGCAGTGCGGGGGACAGGGGAGGTCCAGATACGCAGTATTTT

D gene: -
V gene: TRBV7-2
clone size: few
J gene: TRBJ2-3
CDR3 protein: CASSLEASLFTDTQYF
CDR3 DNA: TGTGCCAGCAGCTTAGAAGCTAGCCTATTCACAGATACGCAGTATTTT

D gene: -
V gene: TRBV20-1
clone size: many
J gene: TRBJ2-7
CDR3 protein: CSASRVSTQLSEQYF
CDR3 DNA: TGCAGTGCTAGCCGGGTCTCCACGCAGCTAAGCGAGCAGTACTTC

D gene: TRBD2
V gene: TRBV27
clone size: many
J gene: TRBJ2-3
CDR3 protein: CASSVGTSGFSTDTQYF
CDR3 DNA: TGTGCCAGCAGTGTCGGGACTAGCGGGTTTAGCACAGATACGCAGTATTTT

D gene: -
V gene: TRBV6-5
clone size: many
J gene: TRBJ1-2
CDR3 protein: CASSLTDFYGYTF
CDR3 DNA: TGTGCCAGCAGTTTGACAGATTTCTATGGCTACACCTTC

D gene: TRBD1
V gene: TRBV5-1
clone size: many
J gene: TRBJ1-1
CDR3 protein: CASSLGLGQGTNTEAFF
CDR3 DNA: TGCGCCAGCAGCTTGGGATTGGGACAGGGTACGAACACTGAAGCTTTCTTT

D gene: TRBD1
V gene: TRBV3-1
clone size: few
J gene: TRBJ2-1
CDR3 protein: CASKSGTGVNEQFF
CDR3 DNA: TGTGCCAGCAAATCGGGGACAGGGGTAAATGAGCAGTTCTTC

D gene: TRBD1
V gene: TRBV5-4
clone size: -
J gene: TRBJ2-5
CDR3 protein: CASRSTGGETQYF
CDR3 DNA: TGTGCCAGCAGATCAACAGGGGGCGAGACCCAGTACTTC

D gene: TRBD2
V gene: TRBV12-3/TRBV12-4
clone size: many
J gene: TRBJ2-1
CDR3 protein: CASSLTLAGTGLSFF
CDR3 DNA: TGTGCCAGCAGTTTAACGCTAGCGGGAACGGGGCTGTCGTTCTTC

D gene: -
V gene: TRBV5-1
clone size: many
J gene: TRBJ2-3
CDR3 protein: CASSLRMGPDTQYF
CDR3 DNA: TGCGCCAGCAGCTTGAGGATGGGGCCAGATACGCAGTATTTT

D gene: TRBD1
V gene: TRBV7-2
clone size: once
J gene: TRBJ1-2
CDR3 protein: CASSDWDRKNYGYTF
CDR3 DNA: TGTGCCAGCAGCGACTGGGACAGGAAGAACTATGGCTACACCTTC

D gene: TRBD1
V gene: TRBV24-1
clone size: many
J gene: TRBJ2-7
CDR3 protein: CATSDSGTGNEQYF
CDR3 DNA: TGTGCCACCAGTGATTCCGGGACAGGGAACGAGCAGTACTTC

D gene: -
V gene: TRBV27
clone size: many
J gene: TRBJ2-5
CDR3 protein: CASSLRGREQETQYF
CDR3 DNA: TGTGCCAGCAGTTTAAGGGGCAGGGAACAAGAGACCCAGTACTTC

D gene: -
V gene: TRBV20-1
clone size: few
J gene: TRBJ2-5
CDR3 protein: CSAPEGDETQYF
CDR3 DNA: TGCAGTGCCCCGGAGGGGGACGAGACCCAGTACTTC

D gene: -
V gene: TRBV12-3/TRBV12-4
clone size: few
J gene: TRBJ2-7
CDR3 protein: CATLSYEQYF
CDR3 DNA: TGTGCCACCCTCTCCTACGAGCAGTACTTC

D gene: TRBD1
V gene: TRBV5-5
clone size: -
J gene: TRBJ1-1
CDR3 protein: CASSLLPRQGGTEAFF
CDR3 DNA: TGTGCCAGCAGCTTGCTCCCCCGACAGGGAGGCACTGAAGCTTTCTTT

D gene: TRBD1
V gene: TRBV5-4
clone size: many
J gene: TRBJ2-4
CDR3 protein: CASSLEGTGAKNIQYF
CDR3 DNA: TGTGCCAGCAGCTTGGAAGGGACAGGGGCCAAAAACATTCAGTACTTC

D gene: TRBD2
V gene: TRBV20-1
clone size: many
J gene: TRBJ2-3
CDR3 protein: CSARAGGNTDTQYF
CDR3 DNA: TGCAGTGCTAGAGCGGGGGGGAACACAGATACGCAGTATTTT

D gene: -
V gene: TRBV5-6
clone size: many
J gene: TRBJ2-3
CDR3 protein: CASSLKMGNYGTDTQYF
CDR3 DNA: TGTGCCAGCAGCCTAAAGATGGGGAATTATGGCACAGATACGCAGTATTTT

D gene: TRBD2
V gene: TRBV28
clone size: few
J gene: TRBJ2-3
CDR3 protein: CASSPRGGRTDTQYF
CDR3 DNA: TGTGCCAGCTCACCGCGGGGGGGACGCACAGATACGCAGTATTTT

D gene: -
V gene: TRBV20-1
clone size: many
J gene: TRBJ1-2
CDR3 protein: CSASLDGSTNYGYTF
CDR3 DNA: TGCAGTGCCTCCCTTGACGGTTCCACCAACTATGGCTACACCTTC

D gene: -
V gene: TRBV7-2
clone size: -
J gene: TRBJ2-1
CDR3 protein: CASSLPDWGGMVNEQFF
CDR3 DNA: TGTGCCAGCAGCCTTCCGGATTGGGGCGGGATGGTCAATGAGCAGTTCTTC